The clone carrying this T cell receptor beta chain showed up many times. These data are taken from a study of blood T cells in healthy people across ages. On the study more broadly: Template-switching capture recovered about one barcoded beta molecule per two T cells.

Primers used in a second PCR of roughly 7 to 11 cycles were a sample-barcoded 5' primer and a J-beta primer mix. Using its own MiXCR run on the 5' RACE reads, TCRdb lists one record per CDR3 protein. The profile shows roughly 1.6 million distinct CDR3 sequences, 30% to 40% of them singletons. Germline V gene lookup returns CDR1 SGHTA and CDR2 FQGNSA. This CDR3 is built from 14 residues. Losses at the gene ends were 3 bases for V and 5 bases for J; bases not matched to a gene: 7. This clonotype was sampled from a woman aged 25-40 years in good health. The chain is built from TRBV7-2 and TRBJ2-7; TRBD2 agrees at 7 bases. The specimen sequenced was blood. For the CDR3, the DNA is TGTGCCAGCAGCTTGGGAGGGAGCGGGCACGAGCAGTACTTC. Its translation: CASSLGGSGHEQYF.